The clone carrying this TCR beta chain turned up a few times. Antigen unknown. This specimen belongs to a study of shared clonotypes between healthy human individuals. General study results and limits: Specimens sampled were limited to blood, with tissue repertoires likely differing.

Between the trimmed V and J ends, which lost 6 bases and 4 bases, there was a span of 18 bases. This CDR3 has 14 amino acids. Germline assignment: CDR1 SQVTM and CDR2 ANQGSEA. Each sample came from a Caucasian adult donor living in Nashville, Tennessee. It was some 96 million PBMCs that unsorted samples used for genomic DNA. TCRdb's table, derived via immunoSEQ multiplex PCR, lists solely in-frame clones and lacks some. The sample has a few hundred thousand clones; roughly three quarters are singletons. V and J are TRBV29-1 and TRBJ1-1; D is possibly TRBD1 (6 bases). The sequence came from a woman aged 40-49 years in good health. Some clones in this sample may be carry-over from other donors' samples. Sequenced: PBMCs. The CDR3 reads CSVATGTSGTEAFF. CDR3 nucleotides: TGCAGCGTAGCCACAGGGACTTCGGGCACTGAAGCTTTCTTT.